These 6 T cell receptor beta chains were all obtained from the same sample, sequenced in a study of blood T cell repertoires in COVID-19. Sequencing used immunoSEQ multiplex PCR; TCRdb keeps in-frame clones, though not all of them. The table records some 130,000 clones, 84% of them present only once. The source material was peripheral blood. Receptors were obtained from a woman aged 25 to 39 who had recovered from COVID-19.

The chain has TRBV5-1 and TRBJ2-2; 12 positions match TRBD2. Unmatched junction bases numbered 8, after V lost 7 bases and J lost 4 bases. CDR3 size: 16 residues. Germline CDR1 and CDR2: SGHRS and YFSETQ. The CDR3 DNA is TGCGCCAGCGGGGGGACTAGCGGGTCGACCACCGGGGAGCTGTTTTTT. It specifies CASGGTSGSTTGELFF.

This clone was detected once. The chain links TRBV3-1 (or the pseudogene TRBV3-2) to TRBJ1-5; 7 bases line up with TRBD1. The CDR3 sequence is 15 residues long. The ends lost 3 bases at V and 6 bases at J; junction bases unmatched: 8. Germline V gives CDR1 LGHDT, CDR2 YNNKEL (reference sequence). CDR3 sequence reads: CASSQGAGGSQPQHF. The CDR3 region has the DNA TGTGCCAGCAGCCAGGGGGCAGGGGGAAGTCAGCCCCAGCATTTT.

J is TRBJ2-7 and V is TRBV27; a possible D gene is TRBD1 (5 bases). This CDR3 has 13 residues. V lost 6 bases, J lost 1 base, and 10 bases lay in between. Per germline, CDR1 MNHEY and CDR2 SMNVEV (reference sequence). CDR3: CASRQVISYEQYF. The CDR3 coding sequence is TGTGCCAGCAGACAGGTGATATCCTACGAGCAGTACTTC.

This chain links TRBV28 with TRBJ1-6, with TRBD1 matching over 11 bases. The germline CDR1 and CDR2 sequences are MDHEN and SYDVKM. The CDR3 is made up of 15 amino acids. V shed 5 bases and J 10 bases; nucleotides not matched to a gene: 7. The CDR3 coding sequence is TGTGCCAGCAGTAAGTGGGACAGGGGGTCATCACCCCTCCACTTT. This gives the protein CASSKWDRGSSPLHF.

This rearrangement joins TRBV24-1 to TRBJ2-1; TRBD2 is a possible D gene (6 bases). Looked up from germline, CDR1 is KGHDR and CDR2 is SFDVKD. This CDR3 has 13 residues. The ends were cut back, 5 bases at V and 8 bases at J, with 12 bases in the middle. CDR3 nucleotides: TGTGCCACCAGTGGGGGGACTCAGGATGAGCAGTTCTTC. Protein sequence: CATSGGTQDEQFF.

The V and J genes are TRBV5-8 and TRBJ2-1; 10 bases fit TRBD2. Germline CDR1 reads SGHTS; CDR2 reads YDEGEE. The CDR3 loop spans 15 amino acids. V was clipped by 2 bases and J by 8 bases; unmatched bases: 7. CDR3 sequence reads: CASSLISGGSYEQFF. The DNA for the CDR3 is TGTGCCAGCAGCTTAATTAGCGGGGGGTCCTATGAGCAGTTCTTC.